The 18 T cell receptor beta chains presented below share a single source sample, sequenced in a study of blood T cell repertoires in COVID-19. The table came from immunoSEQ multiplex PCR; TCRdb's copy has only in-frame clones and leaves some out. Here the sample spans fewer than 400,000 clones, about nine tenths being singletons. The sample was PBMCs or T cells enriched from blood (not recorded which). These receptors were taken from a man between 60 and 75 years old who had recovered from COVID-19.

This clone was seen a few times. This chain links TRBV4-2 with TRBJ2-1; 9 nucleotides align to TRBD1. This CDR3 contains 18 residues. Trimming at V came to 1 base and at J to 5 bases, leaving 12 bases not matched to a gene. The germline gives CDR1 LGHNA, CDR2 YNFKEQ. The CDR3 spells CASSQASRRDRADNEQFF. CDR3 bases: TGTGCCAGCAGCCAAGCCAGTAGGCGGGACAGGGCAGACAATGAGCAGTTCTTC.

The chain combines TRBV28 with TRBJ2-1; perhaps TRBD2 as D (6 bases). The CDR3 is made up of 12 amino acids. Germline V gene sequence: CDR1 MDHEN, CDR2 SYDVKM. V shed 8 bases and J shed 15 bases, with 20 bases lying between them. CDR3 sequence (DNA): TGTGCCAGCGGAGCGGGTCGACTCCGAGCGTTCTTC. This codes for CASGAGRLRAFF.

This sequence joins TRBV7-2 and TRBJ1-1, with 7 bases aligning to TRBD1. J gave up 1 base and V 6 bases, and 11 bases lay outside the gene matches. The CDR3 runs 16 residues. Germline V gives CDR1 SGHTA, CDR2 FQGNSA. For the CDR3, the DNA is TGTGCCAGCAGTCTCAGGGGCGGGACAGAGAACACTGAAGCTTTCTTT. It codes for CASSLRGGTENTEAFF. The complete variable domain, with remaining parts taken from reference TRBV7-2 and TRBJ1-1, reads GAGVSQSPSNKVTEKGKDVELRCDPISGHTALYWYRQSLGQGLEFLIYFQGNSAPDKSGLPSDRFSAERTGGSVSTLTIQRTQQEDSAVYLCASSLRGGTENTEAFFGQGTRLTVV.

J is TRBJ1-2 and V is TRBV25-1; the match to TRBD1 covers 7 bases. Trimming cost V 1 base and J 6 bases; bases outside gene matches: 8. CDR1 and CDR2 from the germline V gene are MGHDK and SYGVNS. CDR3 length equals 15 residues. CDR3 DNA sequence: TGTGCCAGCAGTGAATGGGGGACAGTCTACCATGGCTACACCTTC. It yields the protein CASSEWGTVYHGYTF.

The rearrangement links TRBV6-5 to TRBJ2-7; tentative D call: TRBD2 (6 bases). Per germline, CDR1 MNHEY and CDR2 SVGAGI. The CDR3 has 15 residues. V was trimmed by 0 bases and J by 5 bases, leaving 14 bases between them. The CDR3 loop reads CASSYSGGRGDEQYF. CDR3 DNA sequence: TGTGCCAGCAGTTACTCGGGCGGGCGCGGGGACGAGCAGTACTTC.

This chain joins TRBV6-1 and TRBJ2-1; TRBD2 matches 9 bases. J lost 4 bases, V lost 2 bases, and 12 bases had no gene match. The CDR3 sequence is 18 residues long. Germline loops: CDR1 MNHNS, CDR2 SASEGT. CDR3 DNA: TGTGCCAGCAGTGAACTTCCAGGACTAGCGACCACTTACAATGAGCAGTTCTTC. It encodes CASSELPGLATTYNEQFF.

J is TRBJ1-2 and V is TRBV2; D possibly corresponds to TRBD1 (5 bases). Germline V CDR1 and CDR2: SNHLY, FYNNEI. CDR3 length: 15 residues. Trimming removed 5 bases at V and 8 bases at J, with 21 bases between. This chain's CDR3 is CASSPRQSDLGGYTF. Here the CDR3 DNA reads TGTGCCAGCAGTCCTCGACAGTCTGACCTTGGAGGCTACACCTTC.

The CDR3 is CASSVEPSGDYNEQFF. The CDR3 DNA is TGTGCCAGCAGCGTAGAACCTAGCGGAGATTACAATGAGCAGTTCTTC. The chain joins TRBV9 to TRBJ2-1, with 7 bases that match TRBD2. Germline lookup yields CDR1 SGDLS and CDR2 YYNGEE. V lost 0 bases, J lost 4 bases, and 7 bases stayed unmatched. The CDR3 sequence is 16 residues long. Combining the CDR3 with reference TRBV9 and TRBJ2-1 gives the whole variable domain DSGVTQTPKHLITATGQRVTLRCSPRSGDLSVYWYQQSLDQGLQFLIQYYNGEERAKGNILERFSAQQFPDLHSELNLSSLELGDSALYFCASSVEPSGDYNEQFFGPGTRLTVL.

This chain joins TRBV29-1 and TRBJ1-2, with 7 positions matching TRBD1. CDR3 length: 14 amino acids. Losses at the gene ends were 6 bases for V and 2 bases for J; bases not matched to a gene: 9. Germline assignment: CDR1 SQVTM and CDR2 ANQGSEA. As DNA, the CDR3 is TGCAGCGTCATTACAGGGGCCCCCAACTATGGCTACACCTTC. Encoded protein: CSVITGAPNYGYTF.

To note about this clone: The same CDR3 arises from other DNA sequences in this sample as well. The V and J genes are TRBV5-1 and TRBJ1-2; D uncertain. In germline, CDR1 is SGHRS, CDR2 YFSETQ. The CDR3 loop spans 15 amino acids. V shed 4 bases and J shed 2 bases, with 15 bases lying between them. The CDR3, as DNA: TGCGCCAGCAGCCTATCCCCCGGCGGGAACTATGGCTACACCTTC. Amino acids: CASSLSPGGNYGYTF.

The rearrangement links TRBV3-1 (or the pseudogene TRBV3-2) to TRBJ1-4; perhaps TRBD1 as D (6 bases). CDR1 is LGHDT, CDR2 YNNKEL, per germline (reference sequence). This CDR3 spans 13 amino acids. The germline V and J ends were trimmed by 3 bases and 8 bases, with 10 bases remaining between them. CDR3 region: CASSHRTGEKLFF. The DNA for the CDR3 is TGTGCCAGCAGCCACCGTACAGGGGAAAAACTGTTTTTT.

The CDR3 loop reads CASSVDHSYEQYF. Written as DNA, the CDR3 is TGTGCCAGCAGCGTAGATCACTCCTACGAGCAGTACTTC. The chain joins TRBV9 to TRBJ2-7, with no clear D. Trimming took 0 bases from V and 0 from J, leaving 4 bases between them. CDR3 size: 13 residues. Germline V CDR1 and CDR2: SGDLS, YYNGEE.

The V gene is TRBV2, the J gene TRBJ2-7, with 7 bases fitting TRBD1. Germline assignment: CDR1 SNHLY and CDR2 FYNNEI. The CDR3 is 14 residues long. J lost 1 base, V lost 7 bases, and 7 bases had no gene match. The CDR3 DNA reads as TGTGCCAGCACTAGGACAGGTGGATCCTACGAGCAGTACTTC. As protein: CASTRTGGSYEQYF.

J is TRBJ1-5 and V is TRBV28, with D perhaps matching TRBD1 (6 bases). The CDR3 length is 14 residues. The ends were cut back, 6 bases at V and 0 bases at J, with 9 bases in the middle. Germline-derived CDR1 and CDR2 are MDHEN and SYDVKM. CDR3 sequence (DNA): TGTGCCAGCAGACAGGGCTATAGCAATCAGCCCCAGCATTTT. As protein: CASRQGYSNQPQHF.

V and J are TRBV21-1 and TRBJ2-2; the table assigns TRBD1, which was not confirmed against the DNA. TRBV21-1 is flagged as a pseudogene. The CDR3 has 17 amino acids. The CDR3, as DNA: TGTGCCAGCGGGGGCCTCAGGACAGGGGGATTGACCGGGGAGCTGTTTTTT. Protein product: CASGGLRTGGLTGELFF.

The rearrangement uses TRBV20-1 and TRBJ1-2, with D uncertain. The germline V gene encodes CDR1 DFQATT and CDR2 SNEGSKA (reference sequence). Trimming removed 3 bases at V and 8 bases at J, with 16 bases between. The CDR3 runs 13 residues. The CDR3 nucleotides are TGCAGTGCTAGTAGAGCTTCCGGGGAGGGCTACACCTTC. Encoded protein: CSASRASGEGYTF.

The chain joins TRBV7-3 to TRBJ2-7, with D possibly matching TRBD1 (6 bases). The ends were cut back, 2 bases at V and 2 bases at J, with 19 bases in the middle. The CDR3 has 17 residues. The germline CDR1 and CDR2 sequences are SGHTA and FQGTGA. CDR3 nucleotides: TGTGCCAGCAGCTTAGGTCCCCCACGGGACAAGACCTACGAGCAGTACTTC. Amino acid sequence: CASSLGPPRDKTYEQYF.

The chain couples TRBV7-2 to TRBJ2-1; TRBD2 agrees at 8 bases. Unmatched junction bases numbered 8, after V lost 5 bases and J lost 5 bases. Germline CDR1 SGHTA, CDR2 FQGNSA. This CDR3 comprises 15 residues. DNA of the CDR3: TGTGCCAGCAGCCACCCCGGGAGGGCCAACAATGAGCAGTTCTTC. This encodes CASSHPGRANNEQFF.